The clone carrying this T cell receptor (beta chain) was counted a few times. This specimen comes from a study of blood T cell repertoires in COVID-19. Germline V CDR1 and CDR2: MNHEY, SVGAGI. This CDR3 is 12 amino acids long. Trimming cost V 8 bases and J 7 bases; bases outside gene matches: 7. Sequencing used immunoSEQ multiplex PCR; TCRdb keeps in-frame clones, though not all of them. The sample has hundreds of thousands of clones, approximately 85% seen once. Individuals aged roughly 18 to 95 years were recruited from about two dozen US areas. This chain joins TRBV6-5 and TRBJ1-2, with 7 bases matching TRBD1. Sample: PBMCs or T cells enriched from blood (not recorded which). This clonotype was obtained from a woman aged 45-59 years with acute COVID-19. The CDR3 nucleotides read TGTGCCAGCCAACAGGGGCCGGGTGGCTACACCTTC. Translated, it gives CASQQGPGGYTF.